This paragraph reports one TCR beta chain. Antigen unknown. Germline assignment: CDR1 DFQATT and CDR2 SNEGSKA (reference sequence). Unmatched junction bases numbered 6, after V lost 0 bases and J lost 10 bases. This CDR3 contains 14 residues. The data derive from a study of identical twins. TCRdb processed the 5' RACE reads anew with MiXCR; each CDR3 protein has one entry. The sample carries around 960,000 distinct CDR3 sequences, about 12% recorded once. Study-wide results and caveats: Models underestimated TCR alpha sharing (out-of-frame) in monozygotic twins.

These same records also appear under a second study, on yellow fever vaccine responses in identical twins.

The sequence was collected from a woman aged 18-30 years in good health. The genes are TRBV20-1 and TRBJ2-1; TRBD2 matches at 10 bases. The specimen sequenced was PBMCs. In nucleotides, the CDR3 is TGCAGTGCTAGAGAACTAGCGGGAAGAGGGGAGCAGTTCTTC. Encoded protein: CSARELAGRGEQFF.